The rows below give T cell receptor beta chains drawn from one sample of a study of T cell responses to AZD1222 COVID-19 vaccine. The repertoire was sequenced with immunoSEQ multiplex PCR; TCRdb's copy has only in-frame clones and lacks some. The profile shows 150,000 or so clones, over 90% of them singletons. Source: peripheral blood, taken 28 days after the second AZD1222 dose. These receptors all stem from an adult who received the AZD1222 COVID-19 vaccine. CDR3s include the opening cysteine and the closing phenylalanine or tryptophan. A D gene is named only where the DNA matches it firmly. Clone sizes are given selectively: once, few, many, or a class where the clone is expanded.

clone_size,d_call,v_call,j_call,cdr3_aa,cdr3_nt
.,.,TRBV28,TRBJ1-1,CASSGRRGGDFTEAFF,TGTGCCAGCAGTGGACGACGGGGGGGCGATTTCACTGAAGCTTTCTTT
.,TRBD2,TRBV5-1,TRBJ2-7,CASSPLAGDLGYEQYF,TGCGCCAGCAGCCCACTAGCGGGAGACCTGGGCTACGAGCAGTACTTC
.,.,TRBV28,TRBJ2-7,CASKGTTYEQYF,TGTGCCAGCAAAGGAACTACGTACGAGCAGTACTTC
.,.,TRBV27,TRBJ1-5,CASRTAYSNQPQHF,TGTGCCAGTCGGACAGCTTATAGCAATCAGCCCCAGCATTTT
.,TRBD1,TRBV6-5,TRBJ1-2,CASSQTGNYGYTF,TGTGCCAGCAGCCAGACAGGGAATTATGGCTACACCTTC
.,.,TRBV19,TRBJ2-3,CASSIQSSTDTQYF,TGTGCCAGTAGTATCCAGAGCAGCACAGATACGCAGTATTTT
.,.,TRBV25-1,TRBJ1-3,CASSEWGTGNTIYF,TGTGCCAGCAGTGAATGGGGGACGGGAAACACCATATATTTT
.,.,TRBV5-1,TRBJ1-5,CASSFDPELGPQHF,TGCGCCAGCAGCTTTGACCCCGAACTGGGGCCCCAGCATTTT
few,.,TRBV5-1,TRBJ2-7,CASSSRLANSYEQYF,TGCGCCAGCAGCTCCAGGCTAGCGAACTCCTACGAGCAGTACTTC
.,.,TRBV5-4,TRBJ1-6,CASSQYNSPLHF,TGTGCCAGCAGCCAATATAATTCACCCCTCCACTTT
.,TRBD1,TRBV16,TRBJ2-2,CASSYDRGYTGELFF,TGTGCCAGCAGCTACGACAGGGGATACACCGGGGAGCTGTTTTTT
.,TRBD1,TRBV6-5,TRBJ2-4,CASSRGGQGENIQYF,TGTGCCAGCAGTCGAGGGGGCCAGGGAGAAAACATTCAGTACTTC
.,.,TRBV29-1,TRBJ1-1,CSVSQGTEAFF,TGCAGCGTCTCACAGGGCACTGAAGCTTTCTTT
.,.,TRBV6-2/TRBV6-3,TRBJ1-5,CASSTDRNQPQHF,TGTGCCAGCAGTACCGACAGGAATCAGCCCCAGCATTTT
.,TRBD1,TRBV7-9,TRBJ1-4,CASSPGTGEGKLFF,TGTGCCAGCAGCCCCGGGACAGGGGAGGGAAAACTGTTTTTT
.,TRBD1,TRBV5-1,TRBJ1-1,CASSSQTGGNTEAFF,TGCGCCAGCAGCTCACAGACAGGGGGAAACACTGAAGCTTTCTTT
.,.,TRBV19,TRBJ1-2,CASSPQGGSYGYTF,TGTGCCAGTAGTCCCCAAGGGGGAAGCTATGGCTACACCTTC
.,TRBD1,TRBV24-1,TRBJ1-6,CATSDRTGPNSPLHF,TGTGCCACCAGTGATCGGACAGGACCAAATTCACCCCTCCACTTT
.,.,TRBV9,TRBJ1-2,CASSVDISGRTNYGYTF,TGTGCCAGCAGCGTAGATATAAGCGGCCGAACTAACTATGGCTACACCTTC
.,.,TRBV28,TRBJ1-3,CASTSHSQDIYF,TGTGCCAGCACTTCTCACTCTCAAGACATATATTTT
.,.,TRBV27,TRBJ1-3,CASSSRGARAGNTIYF,TGTGCCAGCAGTTCAAGGGGGGCGAGGGCTGGAAACACCATATATTTT
.,TRBD1,TRBV28,TRBJ1-2,CASGMDRGRGYTF,TGTGCCAGCGGAATGGACAGGGGGCGAGGCTACACCTTC
once,TRBD1,TRBV19,TRBJ1-2,CASSTGQGVGYTF,TGTGCCAGTAGTACGGGACAGGGCGTTGGCTACACCTTC
.,.,TRBV19,TRBJ1-5,CASSIRPTGSNQPQHF,TGTGCCAGTAGTATAAGGCCAACAGGGAGCAATCAGCCCCAGCATTTT
.,TRBD2,TRBV7-2,TRBJ2-1,CASSLGVSGAYNEQFF,TGTGCCAGCAGCTTAGGGGTTAGCGGGGCCTACAATGAGCAGTTCTTC
.,TRBD1,TRBV11-2,TRBJ1-1,CASSLASGQVNTEAFF,TGTGCCAGCAGCTTAGCTTCGGGACAGGTGAACACTGAAGCTTTCTTT
.,.,TRBV9,TRBJ2-7,CASSVGREAYEQYF,TGTGCCAGCAGCGTAGGAAGGGAGGCCTACGAGCAGTACTTC
.,.,TRBV6-5,TRBJ2-7,CASSLDRGAGEQYF,TGTGCCAGCAGCCTAGATAGGGGCGCGGGAGAGCAGTACTTC
.,.,TRBV28,TRBJ2-5,CASKGETQYF,TGTGCCAGCAAGGGGGAGACCCAGTACTTC
.,.,TRBV9,TRBJ1-3,CASSVGSVISGNTIYF,TGTGCCAGCAGCGTAGGGTCCGTTATCTCTGGAAACACCATATATTTT
.,.,TRBV25-1,TRBJ1-1,CASSESARTEAFF,TGTGCCAGCAGTGAATCGGCGAGAACTGAAGCTTTCTTT
.,.,TRBV9,TRBJ1-6,CASSASLISPLHF,TGTGCCAGCAGCGCCAGCCTTATTTCACCCCTCCACTTT
many,.,TRBV6-5,TRBJ1-1,CASRRGARNTEAFF,TGTGCCAGCAGGAGGGGCGCTAGGAACACTGAAGCTTTCTTT
.,.,TRBV11-2,TRBJ2-7,CASSSDSYYEQYF,TGTGCCAGCAGCTCTGACAGCTATTACGAGCAGTACTTC
.,.,TRBV4-3,TRBJ2-1,CASSQDRGSEQFF,TGCGCCAGCAGCCAAGATCGGGGGAGTGAGCAGTTCTTC
once,TRBD1,TRBV19,TRBJ2-2,CASRGTGSTGELFF,TGTGCCAGTAGAGGGACAGGTTCCACCGGGGAGCTGTTTTTT
.,.,TRBV18,TRBJ2-1,CASSPPVRGYNEQFF,TGTGCCAGCTCACCACCGGTGAGGGGTTACAATGAGCAGTTCTTC
.,TRBD2,TRBV9,TRBJ2-1,CASRPSGTSGNNEQFF,TGTGCCAGCAGGCCTTCCGGGACTAGCGGCAACAATGAGCAGTTCTTC
.,TRBD1,TRBV29-1,TRBJ2-2,CSVEEDRAGELFF,TGCAGCGTTGAAGAAGACAGGGCCGGGGAGCTGTTTTTT
.,TRBD1,TRBV27,TRBJ2-7,CASSPLTGGEQYF,TGTGCCAGCAGTCCCCTGACAGGGGGCGAGCAGTACTTC
.,TRBD2,TRBV10-3,TRBJ2-7,CAISPVREGEEQYF,TGTGCCATCAGCCCGGTCCGGGAGGGGGAAGAGCAGTACTTC
.,.,TRBV6-6,TRBJ1-4,CASSSLEGSGEKLFF,TGTGCCAGCAGTTCGCTGGAGGGTAGTGGGGAAAAACTGTTTTTT
.,TRBD1,TRBV9,TRBJ1-4,CASSMGQGNEKLFF,TGTGCCAGCAGCATGGGACAGGGGAACGAAAAACTGTTTTTT
.,TRBD1,TRBV11-3,TRBJ2-1,CASSPYRGRIHEQFF,TGTGCCAGCAGCCCCTACAGGGGGCGCATCCATGAGCAGTTCTTC
.,.,TRBV12-3/TRBV12-4,TRBJ2-7,CASSLAEGREQYF,TGTGCCAGCAGTTTAGCGGAGGGACGGGAGCAGTACTTC
.,.,TRBV28,TRBJ1-1,CASSTHGGVTEAFF,TGTGCCAGCAGTACCCACGGGGGCGTTACTGAAGCTTTCTTT
.,TRBD1,TRBV13,TRBJ2-3,CASSLITTGKTDTQYF,TGTGCCAGCAGCTTAATTACGACAGGGAAGACAGATACGCAGTATTTT
.,.,TRBV11-2,TRBJ1-4,CASSPWTAGEKLFF,TGTGCCAGCAGCCCTTGGACGGCGGGTGAAAAACTGTTTTTT
.,.,TRBV5-5,TRBJ1-3,CASSSQGNSGNTIYF,TGTGCCAGCAGCTCACAGGGCAACTCTGGAAACACCATATATTTT
.,TRBD2,TRBV18,TRBJ2-1,CASSPGTSGRANEQFF,TGTGCCAGCTCACCAGGGACTAGCGGGAGGGCCAATGAGCAGTTCTTC
.,.,TRBV9,TRBJ1-4,CASSDQATNEKLFF,TGTGCCAGCAGCGACCAAGCAACTAATGAAAAACTGTTTTTT
.,.,TRBV7-2,TRBJ1-2,CASSLDSGAGYTF,TGTGCCAGCAGCTTAGATTCAGGGGCCGGCTACACCTTC
.,.,TRBV3-1/TRBV3-2,TRBJ2-1,CASSQDPFINEQFF,TGTGCCAGCAGCCAAGATCCCTTCATCAATGAGCAGTTCTTC
.,.,TRBV28,TRBJ1-1,CASSGSSTEAFF,TGTGCCAGCAGTGGTTCGAGTACTGAAGCTTTCTTT
.,TRBD2,TRBV5-1,TRBJ2-1,CATKTGLAGGLEQFF,TGCGCCACCAAAACGGGGCTAGCGGGAGGGCTTGAGCAGTTCTTC